Sequencing of this T cell receptor (beta chain) was carried out in a study of blood T cell repertoires in COVID-19. Seattle participants joined during active infection and were tracked over time. Sequenced by immunoSEQ multiplex PCR; TCRdb stores in-frame clones only, minus some. Here the sample spans under 250,000 clones, 86% being singletons. CDR1 and CDR2 (germline): LNHDA, SQIVND (reference sequence). J lost 7 bases, V lost 5 bases, and 9 bases had no gene match. The CDR3 has 16 residues. The receptor was derived from a woman older than 75 with COVID-19, enrolled during active disease. This chain links TRBV19 with TRBJ2-2; 11 bases map to TRBD2. The material sequenced was peripheral blood. The CDR3 reads CASSPRLAGKGGELFF. In nucleotides, the CDR3 is TGTGCCAGTAGTCCCCGACTAGCGGGGAAAGGCGGGGAGCTGTTTTTT.